Shown below are 7 T cell receptor beta chains from a single sample sequenced in a study of cytomegalovirus exposure and HLA in healthy donors. The method was immunoSEQ multiplex PCR; TCRdb's version includes in-frame clones alone and lacks a portion of them. The table has under 150,000 clones, 70% to 90% seen once. Sequencing input: PBMCs. The origin of the receptors is a man aged 18 to 29 in good health and CMV-seropositive.

This clone showed up just a few times. J is TRBJ1-6 and V is TRBV5-6, with unresolved D. This CDR3 is 18 amino acids long. Between the trimmed V and J ends, which lost 0 bases and 8 bases, there was a span of 21 bases. Germline V CDR1 and CDR2: SGHDT, YYEEEE. The CDR3 spells CASSLVFFGHSSDSPLHF. The DNA of the CDR3 is TGTGCCAGCAGCTTGGTCTTTTTCGGTCATTCGTCGGATTCACCCCTCCACTTT.

The chain combines TRBV29-1 with TRBJ1-4, with unresolved D. Germline V gene data show CDR1 as SQVTM and CDR2 as ANQGSEA. Trimming shortened V by 4 bases and J by 6 bases, and 18 bases separated the two germline ends. The length of the CDR3 is 15 residues. The CDR3 loop is CSVATVRGGDEKLFF. The DNA for the CDR3 is TGCAGCGTTGCCACCGTACGGGGTGGGGATGAAAAACTGTTTTTT.

This clone appeared a few times. The chain employs TRBV19 and TRBJ2-4; D might be TRBD1 (8 bases). The CDR3 has 13 amino acids. CDR1 and CDR2 (germline): LNHDA, SQIVND (reference sequence). Trimming stripped 5 bases from V and 8 bases from J, with 13 bases between. CDR3 DNA sequence: TGTGCCAGTAGTTCCACAGGGGGGGACATTCAGTACTTC. Its translation: CASSSTGGDIQYF.

V and J are TRBV27 and TRBJ1-5; D is ambiguous. The germline gives CDR1 MNHEY, CDR2 SMNVEV (reference sequence). Trimming left V 4 bases short and J 8 bases short, with 12 bases between. The CDR3 length is 13 residues. CDR3 bases: TGTGCCAGCAGTTCCTCGTCATTAGAGCCCCAGCATTTT. It specifies CASSSSSLEPQHF.

The chain employs TRBV7-7 and TRBJ1-1; TRBD1 is a possible D gene (6 bases). The CDR3 consists of 14 residues. The germline gives CDR1 SSHAT, CDR2 FNYEAQ (reference sequence). V was cut by 5 bases and J by 4 bases, with 14 bases left in between. The CDR3 loop is CASSPTGLVTEAFF. Here the CDR3 DNA reads TGTGCCAGCAGCCCAACAGGGTTGGTCACTGAAGCTTTCTTT.

The V gene is TRBV5-8, the J gene TRBJ2-6, with a tentative D call TRBD2 (6 bases). The CDR3 loop spans 19 amino acids. Trimming left V 4 bases short and J 3 bases short, with 23 bases between. In germline, CDR1 is SGHTS, CDR2 YDEGEE. The CDR3 nucleotides are TGTGCCAGCAGCGCGGCGGGACGGTGGGTGAAGGGTGGGGCCAACGTCCTGACTTTC. It is translated as CASSAAGRWVKGGANVLTF.

V is TRBV5-4 and J is TRBJ1-2, with a weak D call TRBD1 (6 bases). Between the trimmed V and J ends, which lost 4 bases and 4 bases, there was a span of 17 bases. The CDR3 totals 15 residues. Germline assignment: CDR1 SGHNT and CDR2 YYREEE (reference sequence). The CDR3 region has the DNA TGTGCCAGCAGCCCGAAGGAGGGGGGGGCCTATGGCTACACCTTC. Protein product: CASSPKEGGAYGYTF. Complete variable domain (other parts from reference TRBV5-4 and TRBJ1-2): ETGVTQSPTHLIKTRGQQVTLRCSSQSGHNTVSWYQQALGQGPQFIFQYYREEENGRGNFPPRFSGLQFPNYSSELNVNALELDDSALYLCASSPKEGGAYGYTFGSGTRLTVV.